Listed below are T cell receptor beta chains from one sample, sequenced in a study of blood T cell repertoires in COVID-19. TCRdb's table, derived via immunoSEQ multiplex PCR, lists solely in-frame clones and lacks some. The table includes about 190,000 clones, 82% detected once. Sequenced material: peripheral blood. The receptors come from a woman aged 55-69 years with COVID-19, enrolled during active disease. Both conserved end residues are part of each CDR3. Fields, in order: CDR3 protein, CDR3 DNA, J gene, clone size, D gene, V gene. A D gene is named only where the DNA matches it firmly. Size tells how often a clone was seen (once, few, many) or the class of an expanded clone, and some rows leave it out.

CASSTGLAGPYEQYF	TGTGCCAGCAGTACGGGACTAGCGGGGCCCTACGAGCAGTACTTC	TRBJ2-7	NA	TRBD2	TRBV6-5
CASSSVNQETQYF	TGCGCCAGCAGCTCCGTTAACCAAGAGACCCAGTACTTC	TRBJ2-5	NA	NA	TRBV5-1
CASSIGGQPGNTIYF	TGTGCCAGTAGTATTGGGGGACAGCCAGGAAACACCATATATTTT	TRBJ1-3	NA	TRBD1	TRBV19
CASSFDSNSYEQYF	TGTGCCAGCAGCTTTGACAGCAACTCCTACGAGCAGTACTTC	TRBJ2-7	NA	NA	TRBV5-4
CASSVEGGRAGEQFF	TGTGCCAGCAGCGTTGAAGGCGGGAGGGCGGGTGAGCAGTTCTTC	TRBJ2-1	NA	TRBD2	TRBV9
CASTSGGMNTEAFF	TGTGCCAGCACTTCCGGGGGGATGAACACTGAAGCTTTCTTT	TRBJ1-1	few	NA	TRBV6-5
CAISDRGALDYGYTF	TGTGCCATCAGTGATAGGGGCGCCTTGGACTATGGCTACACCTTC	TRBJ1-2	few	NA	TRBV10-3
CASSPAFQETQYF	TGTGCCAGCTCACCCGCGTTCCAAGAGACCCAGTACTTC	TRBJ2-5	NA	NA	TRBV18
CASSLSWRGTEAFF	TGTGCCAGCAGTTTAAGTTGGCGCGGCACTGAAGCTTTCTTT	TRBJ1-1	NA	NA	TRBV28
CASSLSSDNGIGYTF	TGTGCCAGCAGCTTAAGCTCTGACAATGGAATCGGCTACACCTTC	TRBJ1-2	NA	NA	TRBV7-3
CAKPGVGEGYEQYF	TGTGCCAAGCCTGGGGTCGGGGAAGGCTACGAGCAGTACTTC	TRBJ2-7	NA	NA	TRBV19
CASSLPTGADNSPLHF	TGTGCCAGCAGTTTACCGACAGGGGCCGATAATTCACCCCTCCACTTT	TRBJ1-6	NA	TRBD1	TRBV28
CASSLKVANEKLFF	TGTGCCAGCAGCTTAAAAGTAGCTAATGAAAAACTGTTTTTT	TRBJ1-4	few	NA	TRBV13
CASESGGVSSYNEQFF	TGTGCCAGTGAGAGCGGGGGCGTCAGCTCCTACAATGAGCAGTTCTTC	TRBJ2-1	NA	TRBD2	TRBV28
CASSQRLAGGGETQYF	TGTGCCAGCAGCCAAAGACTAGCGGGGGGAGGGGAGACCCAGTACTTC	TRBJ2-5	NA	TRBD2	TRBV3-1/TRBV3-2
CASNWGGARGVTEAFF	TGTGCCAGCAACTGGGGAGGGGCCAGGGGAGTCACTGAAGCTTTCTTT	TRBJ1-1	NA	NA	TRBV5-6
CATRRGSYNEQFF	TGTGCCACCAGACGGGGCTCCTACAATGAGCAGTTCTTC	TRBJ2-1	NA	NA	TRBV24-1
CAWGRTRGTYEQYF	TGTGCCTGGGGGCGGACTAGGGGGACTTACGAGCAGTACTTC	TRBJ2-7	NA	NA	TRBV30
CASSSGLAAYNEQFF	TGTGCCAGTAGTTCGGGACTAGCGGCTTACAATGAGCAGTTCTTC	TRBJ2-1	NA	TRBD2	TRBV19
CAWGNTGWIGEQFF	TGTGCCTGGGGTAATACAGGGTGGATCGGTGAGCAGTTCTTC	TRBJ2-1	NA	NA	TRBV30
CSASPTGTGSSPLHF	TGCAGTGCTAGTCCAACCGGGACAGGGAGCTCACCCCTCCACTTT	TRBJ1-6	few	TRBD1	TRBV20-1
CASSKGGGLSRGNSPLHF	TGTGCCAGCAGCAAAGGGGGCGGCCTTTCCAGGGGGAATTCACCCCTCCACTTT	TRBJ1-6	NA	NA	TRBV21-1
CARSHLPPPAATYQETQYF	TGTGCCAGAAGCCACCTTCCCCCCCCAGCGGCCACGTACCAAGAGACCCAGTACTTC	TRBJ2-5	NA	NA	TRBV5-3
CSGHRAVGVDTQYF	TGCAGCGGGCACAGGGCGGTCGGCGTAGATACGCAGTATTTT	TRBJ2-3	NA	NA	TRBV29-1
CASSLETVYGYTF	TGTGCCAGCAGCTTAGAAACAGTCTATGGCTACACCTTC	TRBJ1-2	NA	NA	TRBV7-9
CASRWGQGPYGYTF	TGTGCCAGCAGGTGGGGACAGGGGCCTTATGGCTACACCTTC	TRBJ1-2	NA	TRBD1	TRBV28
CASSPSPGLALNEQFF	TGTGCCAGCAGCCCCAGCCCGGGACTAGCACTCAATGAGCAGTTCTTC	TRBJ2-1	NA	TRBD2	TRBV7-9
CASSWGETEAFF	TGCGCCAGCAGTTGGGGGGAGACTGAAGCTTTCTTT	TRBJ1-1	NA	NA	TRBV5-1
CASSDSGHRGGEATNEKLFF	TGTGCCAGCAGTGACTCGGGGCACAGGGGCGGAGAGGCAACTAATGAAAAACTGTTTTTT	TRBJ1-4	NA	TRBD1	TRBV6-4
CASSPGQGAYAPRGYTF	TGTGCCAGCAGCCCGGGACAGGGGGCGTATGCCCCGCGTGGCTACACCTTC	TRBJ1-2	NA	TRBD1	TRBV5-4
CASRGLEGQGRVVAAFF	TGTGCCAGTAGAGGGCTGGAGGGACAGGGGAGAGTGGTTGCAGCTTTCTTT	TRBJ1-1	NA	TRBD1	TRBV19
CASSATGTGVETQYF	TGTGCCAGCAGCGCAACCGGGACAGGGGTAGAGACCCAGTACTTC	TRBJ2-5	once	TRBD1	TRBV7-3
CATSDLGAAQYF	TGTGCCACCAGTGATTTGGGGGCCGCGCAGTATTTT	TRBJ2-3	NA	NA	TRBV24-1
CAGMGQVNTEAFF	TGTGCCGGAATGGGGCAGGTGAACACTGAAGCTTTCTTT	TRBJ1-1	NA	NA	TRBV30
CASSASGTNSNQPQHF	TGTGCCAGCAGTGCCTCCGGGACAAATAGCAATCAGCCCCAGCATTTT	TRBJ1-5	NA	NA	TRBV27
CASRGRVSTGELFF	TGTGCCAGTAGGGGCAGGGTTAGCACCGGGGAGCTGTTTTTT	TRBJ2-2	NA	NA	TRBV19
CASSLNPRGHSGNTIYF	TGTGCCAGCAGCTTGAACCCGCGGGGGCACTCTGGAAACACCATATATTTT	TRBJ1-3	NA	NA	TRBV5-6
CASSITGQVGYTF	TGTGCCAGCAGCATAACCGGACAGGTTGGCTACACCTTC	TRBJ1-2	NA	TRBD1	TRBV5-5
CASSAGWSSYNEQFF	TGTGCCAGCAGCGCGGGCTGGAGCTCCTACAATGAGCAGTTCTTC	TRBJ2-1	once	NA	TRBV3-1/TRBV3-2
CASSAGTDTQYF	TGTGCCAGCAGCGCGGGCACAGATACGCAGTATTTT	TRBJ2-3	NA	NA	TRBV9
CASSRRLAGVTDTQYF	TGTGCCAGCAGCCGAAGACTAGCGGGAGTAACAGATACGCAGTATTTT	TRBJ2-3	NA	TRBD2	TRBV28